This T cell receptor (beta chain) was profiled in a study of T-cell reconstitution after alpha-beta-depleted transplantation in children. Study-wide results and caveats: After transplant, high TCRbeta diversity at day 60 in some patients arose from surviving recipient T cells and thymic progenitors. At one year after transplant, newly produced T cells mostly accounted for T-cell counts and diversity. Two months or so post-transplant, alpha-beta T cells reportedly derived from several hundred expanded graft clones.

The CDR3 contains 15 residues. V shed 9 bases, J shed 0 bases, and the junction held 10 bases outside the gene matches. CDR1 is KGHDR and CDR2 is SFDVKD in the germline V gene. In its sample, this clonotype was seen a few times. Its target is unknown. Preparing the TCRbeta library involved the use of unique molecular identifiers. TCRdb re-derived calls from the PCR reads in MiXCR, one entry per CDR3 protein. The repertoire consists of about 900,000 distinct CDR3 sequences, with around 30% occurring once and the leading ten covering roughly 27%. The clonotype was recovered from a boy in the first two years of life who had a stem cell transplant for SCID, so the T cells may come from the graft donor. V gene TRBV24-1 combines with J gene TRBJ2-7; 7 nucleotides line up with TRBD2. This specimen was PBMCs, mostly from graft donor cells, taken 360 days after TCRalphabeta/CD19-depleted stem cell transplant. As DNA, the CDR3 is TGTGCCACCTGTGGCTGGCTAGCGGTCTCCTACGAGCAGTACTTC. It yields the protein CATCGWLAVSYEQYF.